Sequencing of this T cell receptor beta chain was carried out in a study of T cell repertoires in cytomegalovirus infection. Study as a whole: Matching HLA type and CMV infection were both indicated by public TCR beta signatures. Study observations and caveats: CMV-specific TCR beta clonotypes restricted by HLA-C were the ones dominating the ex vivo response. Using cumulative public TCR beta family frequency, the authors identified those who carried CMV together with the relevant HLA.

To note about this clonotype: The antigen is not known.

V was shortened by 4 bases and J by 0 bases, with 9 bases between the two germline ends. This CDR3 has 14 amino acids. Germline-derived CDR1 and CDR2 are SNHLY and FYNNEI. TCRdb called the reads again in MiXCR, with one record for every CDR3 protein. The sample lists about 150,000 distinct CDR3 sequences, 20% to 30% occurring once. Sequencing input: PBMCs. The V and J genes are TRBV2 and TRBJ1-2; D is unresolved. The clonotype comes from a human donor in good health (CMV status not recorded). Some clones in this sample may be carry-over from other donors' samples. The CDR3 reads CASSGTIANYGYTF. The CDR3 DNA reads TGTGCCAGCAGTGGGACGATAGCTAACTATGGCTACACCTTC.